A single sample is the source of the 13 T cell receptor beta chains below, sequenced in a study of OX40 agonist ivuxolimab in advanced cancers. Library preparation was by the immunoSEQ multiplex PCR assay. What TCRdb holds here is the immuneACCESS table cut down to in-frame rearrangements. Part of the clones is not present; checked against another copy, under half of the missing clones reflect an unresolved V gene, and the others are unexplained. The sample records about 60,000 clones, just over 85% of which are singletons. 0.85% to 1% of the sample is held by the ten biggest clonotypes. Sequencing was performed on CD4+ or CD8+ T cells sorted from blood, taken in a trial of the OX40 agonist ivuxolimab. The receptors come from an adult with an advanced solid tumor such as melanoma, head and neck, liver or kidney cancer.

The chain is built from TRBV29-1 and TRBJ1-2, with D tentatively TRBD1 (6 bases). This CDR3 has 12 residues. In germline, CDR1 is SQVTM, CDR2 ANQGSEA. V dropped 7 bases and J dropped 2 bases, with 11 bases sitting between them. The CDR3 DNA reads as TGCAGCGCCGGGGACAAGAACTATGGCTACACCTTC. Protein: CSAGDKNYGYTF.

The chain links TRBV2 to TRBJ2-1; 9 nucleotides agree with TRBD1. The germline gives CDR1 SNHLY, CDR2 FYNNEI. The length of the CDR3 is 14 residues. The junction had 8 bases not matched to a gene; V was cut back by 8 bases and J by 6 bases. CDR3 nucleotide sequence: TGTGCCAGCGGGAGGACAGGGGAGGGCAATGAGCAGTTCTTC. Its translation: CASGRTGEGNEQFF. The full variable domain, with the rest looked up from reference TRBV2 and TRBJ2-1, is EPEVTQTPSHQVTQMGQEVILRCVPISNHLYFYWYRQILGQKVEFLVSFYNNEISEKSEIFDDQFSVERPDGSNFTLKIRSTKLEDSAMYFCASGRTGEGNEQFFGPGTRLTVL.

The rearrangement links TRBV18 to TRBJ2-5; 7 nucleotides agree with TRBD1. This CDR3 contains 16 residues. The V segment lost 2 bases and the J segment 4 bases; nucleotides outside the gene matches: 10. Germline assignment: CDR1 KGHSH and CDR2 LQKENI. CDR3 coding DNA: TGTGCCAGCTCACCAATGGCAGGGGGATCGGGAGAGACCCAGTACTTC. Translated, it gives CASSPMAGGSGETQYF. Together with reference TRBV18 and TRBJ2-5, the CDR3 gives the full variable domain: NAGVMQNPRHLVRRRGQEARLRCSPMKGHSHVYWYRQLPEEGLKFMVYLQKENIIDESGMPKERFSAEFPKEGPSILRIQQVVRGDSAAYFCASSPMAGGSGETQYFGPGTRLLVL.

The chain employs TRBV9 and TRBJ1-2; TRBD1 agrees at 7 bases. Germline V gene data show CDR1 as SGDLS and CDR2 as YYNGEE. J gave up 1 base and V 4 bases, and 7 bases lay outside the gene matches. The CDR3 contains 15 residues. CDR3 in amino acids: CASSFRQGGNYGYTF. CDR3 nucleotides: TGTGCCAGCAGCTTCCGACAGGGAGGTAACTATGGCTACACCTTC.

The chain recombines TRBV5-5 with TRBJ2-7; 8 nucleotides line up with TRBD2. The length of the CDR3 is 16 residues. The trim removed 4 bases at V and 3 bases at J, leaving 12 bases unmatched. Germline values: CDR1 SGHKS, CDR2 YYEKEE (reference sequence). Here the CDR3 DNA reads TGTGCCAGCAGCCCCGATGCCGGGACTAGGGGCTACGAGCAGTACTTC. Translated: CASSPDAGTRGYEQYF.

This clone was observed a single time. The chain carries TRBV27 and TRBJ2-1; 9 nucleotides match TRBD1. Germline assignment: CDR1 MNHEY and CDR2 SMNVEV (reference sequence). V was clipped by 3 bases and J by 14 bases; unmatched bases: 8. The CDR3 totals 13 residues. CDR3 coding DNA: TGTGCCAGCAGTTTTACCGCCACAGGGGGCGAGTTCTTC. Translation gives CASSFTATGGEFF.

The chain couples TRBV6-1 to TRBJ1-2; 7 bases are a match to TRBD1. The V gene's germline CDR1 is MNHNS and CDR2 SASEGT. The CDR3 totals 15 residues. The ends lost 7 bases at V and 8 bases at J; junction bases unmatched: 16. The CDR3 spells CASTTARQGLLGYTF. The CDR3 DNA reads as TGTGCCAGCACGACCGCAAGACAGGGTTTGCTCGGCTACACCTTC.

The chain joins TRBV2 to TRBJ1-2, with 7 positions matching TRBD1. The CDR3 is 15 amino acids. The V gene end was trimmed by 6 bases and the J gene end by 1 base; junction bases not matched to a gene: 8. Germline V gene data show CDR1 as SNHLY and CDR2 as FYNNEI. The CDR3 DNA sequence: TGTGCCAGCAGCCCGGGACAGCTGCATAACTATGGCTACACCTTC. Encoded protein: CASSPGQLHNYGYTF.

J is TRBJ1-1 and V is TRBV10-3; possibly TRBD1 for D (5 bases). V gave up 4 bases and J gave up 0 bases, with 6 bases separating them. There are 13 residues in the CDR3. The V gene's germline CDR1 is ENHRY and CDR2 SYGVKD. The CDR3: CAISVGVNTEAFF. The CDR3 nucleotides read TGTGCCATCAGTGTGGGGGTGAACACTGAAGCTTTCTTT.

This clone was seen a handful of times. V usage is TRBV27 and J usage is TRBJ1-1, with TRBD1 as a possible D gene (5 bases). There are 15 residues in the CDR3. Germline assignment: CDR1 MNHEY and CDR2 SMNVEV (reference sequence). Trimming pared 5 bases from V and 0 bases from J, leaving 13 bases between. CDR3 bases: TGTGCCAGCAGTCCTCGTGGGGGAATGAACACTGAAGCTTTCTTT. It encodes CASSPRGGMNTEAFF.

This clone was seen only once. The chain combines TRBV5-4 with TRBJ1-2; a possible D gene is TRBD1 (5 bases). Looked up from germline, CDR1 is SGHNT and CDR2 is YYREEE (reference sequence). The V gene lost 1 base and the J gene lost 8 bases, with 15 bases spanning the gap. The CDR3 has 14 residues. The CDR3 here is CASSLPPGSKGYTF. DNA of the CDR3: TGTGCCAGCAGCTTGCCCCCAGGGTCAAAAGGCTACACCTTC.

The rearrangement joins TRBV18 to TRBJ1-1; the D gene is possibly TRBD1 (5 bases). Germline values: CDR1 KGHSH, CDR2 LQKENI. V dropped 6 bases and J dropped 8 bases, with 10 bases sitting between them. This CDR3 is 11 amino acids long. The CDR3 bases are TGTGCCAGCTCCCTGCAGGGAGAAGCTTTCTTT. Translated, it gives CASSLQGEAFF.

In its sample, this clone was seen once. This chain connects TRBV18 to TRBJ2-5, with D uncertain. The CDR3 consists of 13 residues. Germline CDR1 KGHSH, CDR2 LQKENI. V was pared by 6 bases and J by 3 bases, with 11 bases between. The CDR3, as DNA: TGTGCCAGCTCCCTCATATTAGAAGAGACCCAGTACTTC. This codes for CASSLILEETQYF.